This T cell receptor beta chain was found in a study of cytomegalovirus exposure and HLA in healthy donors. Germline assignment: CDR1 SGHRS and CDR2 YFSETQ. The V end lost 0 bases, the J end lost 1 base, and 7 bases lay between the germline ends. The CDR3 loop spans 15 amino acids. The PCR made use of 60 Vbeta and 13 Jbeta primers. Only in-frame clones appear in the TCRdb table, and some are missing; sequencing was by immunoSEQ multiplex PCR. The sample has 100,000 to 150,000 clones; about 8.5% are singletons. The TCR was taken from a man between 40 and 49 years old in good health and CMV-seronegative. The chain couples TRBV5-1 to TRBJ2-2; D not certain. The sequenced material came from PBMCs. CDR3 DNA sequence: TGCGCCAGCAGCTTGGGACACCAGAACACCGGGGAGCTGTTTTTT. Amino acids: CASSLGHQNTGELFF.